The clone carrying this T cell receptor (beta chain) was seen many times. Antigen: not known. Investigators prepared the TCR beta libraries by applying iRepertoire HTBI primers and Arm-PCR of CDR3 regions. TCRdb passed the multiplex PCR reads through MiXCR, listing each CDR3 protein once. Here the sample spans 400,000 to 500,000 distinct CDR3 sequences, roughly 15% being singletons. This record comes from a study of regulatory T cells in long-lasting Graves disease. Overall study findings and caveats: Accuracy may have suffered from the small sample size.

The time point: newly diagnosed GD, antithyroid drugs for less than 3 months. Scientists built the TCR library using RNA that was extracted from PBMCs. It was by American Thyroid Association guidelines that Graves' disease was diagnosed. The same specimen was also included in a second study, on T cells in Graves' hyperthyroidism and ophthalmopathy.

Sequencing used peripheral blood mononuclear cells (PBMCs), obtained at new diagnosis, from a patient treated with antithyroid drugs. The source of this sequence is a woman aged 25 to 39 with Graves disease.

DNA of the CDR3: TGTGCCAGCAGTTTGGCCACGGGGCGGGGGGGGGAAGATACGCAGTATTTT. Translation: CASSLATGRGGEDTQYF. V and J are TRBV28 and TRBJ2-3, with 9 bases identical to TRBD2. The germline V gene has CDR1 MDHEN and CDR2 SYDVKM. J was trimmed by 5 bases and V by 3 bases; bases with no gene match: 12. CDR3 length: 17 amino acids.